Detailed here is one T cell receptor (beta chain). This record comes from a study of blood T cell repertoires in COVID-19. At the level of the study: T cells, B-cell-depleted T cells, or PBMCs supplied cDNA or gDNA.

The assay was immunoSEQ multiplex PCR, and TCRdb's table has in-frame clones only and misses some. The data hold about 50,000 clones, with more than 70% observed a single time. V was clipped by 8 bases and J by 1 base; unmatched bases: 11. The CDR3 covers 18 residues. Germline V gene data show CDR1 as MGHDK and CDR2 as SYGVNS. Sequencing was performed on peripheral blood. The sequence derives from a human donor in a cohort sampled during active COVID-19. The rearrangement joins TRBV25-1 to TRBJ2-6, with 10 bases matching TRBD1. CDR3 nucleotides: TGTGCCAGCGGGAAACCGGGACAGGGGCCGTCTGGGGCCAACGTCCTGACTTTC. Protein sequence: CASGKPGQGPSGANVLTF.